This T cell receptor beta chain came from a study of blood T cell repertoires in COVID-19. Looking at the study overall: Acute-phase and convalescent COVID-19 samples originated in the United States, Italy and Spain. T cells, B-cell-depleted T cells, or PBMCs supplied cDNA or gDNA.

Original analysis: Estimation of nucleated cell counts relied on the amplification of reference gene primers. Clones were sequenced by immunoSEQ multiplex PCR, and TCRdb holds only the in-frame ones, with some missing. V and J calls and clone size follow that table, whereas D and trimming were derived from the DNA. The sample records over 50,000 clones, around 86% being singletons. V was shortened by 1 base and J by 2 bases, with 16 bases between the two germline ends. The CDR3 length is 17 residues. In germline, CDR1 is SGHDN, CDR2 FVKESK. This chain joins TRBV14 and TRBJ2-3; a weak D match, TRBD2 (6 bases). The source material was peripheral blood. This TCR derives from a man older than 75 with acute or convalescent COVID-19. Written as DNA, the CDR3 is TGTGCCAGCAGCCAAGGAATGGGACTTTCACTCACAGATACGCAGTATTTT. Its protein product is CASSQGMGLSLTDTQYF.